The entry that follows covers one T cell receptor (beta chain) sequence. These data belong to a study of blood T cell repertoires in COVID-19. The authors' processing: Amplification of reference gene primers provided the estimated nucleated cell counts. The protocol was immunoSEQ multiplex PCR, while the TCRdb copy is restricted to in-frame clones and leaves out a portion. V and J calls and clone size are copied from that table; D and trimming were computed from the DNA. This table holds 190,000 or so clones, almost 90% found once. This clonotype originated in a man aged 50-60 years with acute or convalescent COVID-19. Sequencing input: peripheral blood.

The CDR3 nucleotides are TGTGCCAGCAGTTCCCCGGGACAGAACACAGATACGCAGTATTTT. Protein sequence: CASSSPGQNTDTQYF. The chain combines TRBV28 with TRBJ2-3; 7 bases fit TRBD1. J was trimmed by 2 bases and V by 4 bases; bases with no gene match: 6. CDR1 is MDHEN and CDR2 is SYDVKM in the germline V gene. This CDR3 region has 15 residues.